These 26 T cell receptor beta chains came from one sample sequenced in a study of chemoradiotherapy in HPV16-positive cancers. This table comes from immunoSEQ multiplex PCR, and its TCRdb copy is limited to in-frame clones, with some not included. The sample lists 1,800 or so clones; 85% to 90% were seen once. Sequenced here: tumor tissue, sampled from a patient who underwent chemoradiotherapy. All receptors derive from a human donor with HPV-associated anogenital cancer.

The chain links TRBV5-1 to TRBJ1-6; tentatively, D is TRBD1 (5 bases). Trimming left V 5 bases short and J 7 bases short, with 7 bases between. There are 12 residues in the CDR3. Germline values: CDR1 SGHRS, CDR2 YFSETQ. The CDR3 here is CASSSGNSPLHF. The CDR3 coding sequence is TGCGCCAGCAGTTCAGGGAATTCACCCCTCCACTTT.

This rearrangement joins TRBV19 to TRBJ1-5, with 8 bases lining up with TRBD1. This CDR3 has 17 residues. CDR1 is LNHDA and CDR2 is SQIVND in the germline V gene (reference sequence). V lost 2 bases, J lost 3 bases, and 9 bases stayed unmatched. DNA of the CDR3: TGTGCCAGTAGTATAAACCCCTCGACAGGGGACAATCAGCCCCAGCATTTT. It specifies CASSINPSTGDNQPQHF.

J is TRBJ2-1 and V is TRBV7-3; 12 bases map to TRBD1. CDR1 and CDR2 from the germline V gene are SGHTA and FQGTGA. CDR3 length: 15 amino acids. Trimming removed 1 base from V and 9 bases from J; junction bases left unmatched: 4. The CDR3 DNA sequence: TGTGCCAGCAGCTTAAAGGGACAGGGGGCGGGTGAGCAGTTCTTC. This translates into CASSLKGQGAGEQFF.

In this sample, this clone turned up a few times. This chain links TRBV7-9 with TRBJ1-2; D ambiguous. Germline lookup yields CDR1 SEHNR and CDR2 FQNEAQ (reference sequence). CDR3 length: 14 amino acids. Trimming removed 3 bases at V and 0 bases at J, with 8 bases between. The CDR3 DNA sequence: TGTGCCAGCAGCTTGGCCTATACTAACTATGGCTACACCTTC. It translates to CASSLAYTNYGYTF.

The chain has TRBV5-6 and TRBJ1-2; D gene ambiguous. V gave up 4 bases and J gave up 5 bases, with 15 bases separating them. The CDR3 is made up of 14 amino acids. Per germline, CDR1 SGHDT and CDR2 YYEEEE. The chain's CDR3 is CASSPRPPKYGYTF. Here the CDR3 DNA reads TGTGCCAGCAGCCCACGGCCCCCCAAATATGGCTACACCTTC.

The rearrangement uses TRBV5-4 and TRBJ1-2; 8 nucleotides agree with TRBD1. CDR3 length equals 14 residues. After removal of 2 bases from V and 6 bases from J, the junction contained 6 bases not matched to a gene. Per germline, CDR1 SGHNT and CDR2 YYREEE (reference sequence). CDR3 region: CASSLFQGADGYTF. CDR3 DNA sequence: TGTGCCAGCAGCTTATTCCAGGGGGCAGATGGCTACACCTTC.

In this sample, this clone turned up a few times. J is TRBJ1-2 and V is TRBV5-5; D gene unclear. The length of the CDR3 is 15 residues. Trimming left V 0 bases short and J 0 bases short, with 9 bases between. The germline CDR1 and CDR2 sequences are SGHKS and YYEKEE (reference sequence). The DNA of the CDR3 is TGTGCCAGCAGCTTGGAGCCCGCAGCTAACTATGGCTACACCTTC. It specifies CASSLEPAANYGYTF.

V is TRBV6-4 and J is TRBJ2-2; either TRBD1 or TRBD2 may supply D (5 bases each). Trimming stripped 5 bases from V and 8 bases from J, with 21 bases between. Germline V gives CDR1 MRHNA, CDR2 SNTAGT. CDR3 length: 16 amino acids. CDR3 DNA sequence: TGTGCCAGCAGTCAACAACTATGGGGGTCACCGGGGGAGCTGTTTTTT. As protein: CASSQQLWGSPGELFF.

This clone was found once. The chain employs TRBV5-6 and TRBJ2-3; unclear D gene. Germline CDR1 reads SGHDT; CDR2 reads YYEEEE. The CDR3 extends over 14 amino acids. V lost 7 bases and J 1 base, leaving 13 bases between the germline ends. The CDR3 is CASSQLLGTDTQYF. DNA of the CDR3: TGTGCCAGCTCCCAGCTCCTTGGCACAGATACGCAGTATTTT. Drawing the rest from reference TRBV5-6 and TRBJ2-3, the complete variable domain is DAGVTQSPTHLIKTRGQQVTLRCSPKSGHDTVSWYQQALGQGPQFIFQYYEEEERQRGNFPDRFSGHQFPNYSSELNVNALLLGDSALYLCASSQLLGTDTQYFGPGTRLTVL.

V is TRBV27 and J is TRBJ1-1, with 8 bases lining up with TRBD1. With V trimmed by 4 bases and J by 1 base, 8 bases remained unmatched. CDR1 MNHEY and CDR2 SMNVEV come from the germline V gene (reference sequence). This CDR3 spans 16 amino acids. CDR3 sequence: CASSSPRDRRNTEAFF. The CDR3 coding sequence is TGTGCCAGCAGTTCCCCCCGGGACAGGAGGAACACTGAAGCTTTCTTT.

The chain combines TRBV27 with TRBJ1-2; D not resolved. CDR1 is MNHEY, CDR2 SMNVEV, per germline (reference sequence). The CDR3 spans 15 residues. Trimming removed 8 bases from V and 3 bases from J, with 19 bases in between. CDR3 sequence (DNA): TGTGCCAGCTATACCCACCGAGGGCTACACTATGGCTACACCTTC. Protein: CASYTHRGLHYGYTF.

V is TRBV30 and J is TRBJ2-3; the D gene is possibly TRBD2 (6 bases). V was trimmed by 1 base and J by 11 bases, leaving 19 bases between them. There are 14 residues in the CDR3. Germline V gene sequence: CDR1 GTSNPN, CDR2 SVGIG (reference sequence). CDR3 in DNA: TGTGCCTGGAGTGAACGTGGACTAATCTCATGGCAGTATTTT. The encoded protein is CAWSERGLISWQYF.

The chain carries TRBV4-3 and TRBJ1-5; D gene unclear. Germline V gene sequence: CDR1 LGHNA, CDR2 YSLEER. Deletions cut 0 bases from V and 4 bases from J, with 10 bases between. This CDR3 has 15 residues. The CDR3 coding sequence is TGCGCCAGCAGCCAAGATAGGGTGGTGAATCAGCCCCAGCATTTT. Translating gives CASSQDRVVNQPQHF.

The CDR3 DNA reads TGTGCAAGTCGCTTAGGAAAGTGCAAGTGGGGGATGGTTGACTACGAGCAGTACTTC. As protein: CASRLGKCKWGMVDYEQYF. V is TRBV12-2 and J is TRBJ2-7. TRBV12-2 is listed as a pseudogene. The CDR3 has 19 residues.

This clone was seen a single time. This chain uses TRBV5-1 with TRBJ2-3, with TRBD2 identical over 8 bases. The trim removed 4 bases at V and 1 base at J, leaving 5 bases unmatched. Germline lookup yields CDR1 SGHRS and CDR2 YFSETQ. This CDR3 contains 15 residues. CDR3 loop: CASSVSGVGTDTQYF. The CDR3 DNA sequence: TGCGCCAGCAGCGTTAGCGGGGTTGGCACAGATACGCAGTATTTT.

This clone has only one observation. CDR3 amino acids: CASSQAPGQAYGYTF. CDR3 sequence (DNA): TGCGCCAGCAGCCAAGCACCGGGACAGGCCTATGGCTACACCTTC. The rearrangement links TRBV4-3 to TRBJ1-2; 8 bases are shared with TRBD1. Germline lookup yields CDR1 LGHNA and CDR2 YSLEER. The CDR3 is made up of 15 amino acids. Trimming cost V 1 base and J 4 bases; bases outside gene matches: 5.

The gene calls are TRBV19 and TRBJ2-3; weak D call: TRBD1 (6 bases). This CDR3 spans 15 amino acids. V was pared by 4 bases and J by 1 base, with 12 bases between. CDR1 is LNHDA, CDR2 SQIVND, per germline (reference sequence). DNA of the CDR3: TGTGCCAGTAGTAAAACAGGGTACGGCACAGATACGCAGTATTTT. This sequence encodes CASSKTGYGTDTQYF.

The chain carries TRBV7-9 and TRBJ2-5; D gene uncertain. The germline V gene encodes CDR1 SEHNR and CDR2 FQNEAQ (reference sequence). This CDR3 is built from 14 residues. Between the trimmed V and J ends, which lost 0 bases and 2 bases, there was a span of 7 bases. CDR3 in amino acids: CASSLARRQETQYF. In DNA, the CDR3 is TGTGCCAGCAGCTTAGCCCGAAGGCAAGAGACCCAGTACTTC.

The chain joins TRBV9 to TRBJ1-3; 8 nucleotides agree with TRBD1. The CDR3 consists of 17 residues. V lost 4 bases and J lost 3; bases outside the gene matches: 12. Per the germline V gene, CDR1 is SGDLS and CDR2 is YYNGEE. The CDR3 reads CASSSRTGSRIGNTIYF. CDR3 nucleotide sequence: TGTGCCAGCAGCTCCAGGACAGGGAGCAGAATTGGAAACACCATATATTTT. The complete variable domain, with remaining parts taken from reference TRBV9 and TRBJ1-3, reads DSGVTQTPKHLITATGQRVTLRCSPRSGDLSVYWYQQSLDQGLQFLIQYYNGEERAKGNILERFSAQQFPDLHSELNLSSLELGDSALYFCASSSRTGSRIGNTIYFGEGSWLTVV.

The chain links TRBV9 to TRBJ1-2, with D tentatively TRBD1 (5 bases). CDR3 size: 16 residues. Germline V gene lookup returns CDR1 SGDLS and CDR2 YYNGEE. Trimming took off 2 bases at V and 5 bases at J, with 19 bases between the two ends. In nucleotides, the CDR3 is TGTGCCAGCAGCGTGACATCCGGGGGGGGATTTTATGGCTACACCTTC. The encoded protein is CASSVTSGGGFYGYTF.

J is TRBJ2-3 and V is TRBV6-5; D might be TRBD2 (6 bases). The CDR3 has 13 residues. Germline V CDR1 and CDR2: MNHEY, SVGAGI. Deletions cut 2 bases from V and 5 bases from J, with 8 bases between. CDR3 DNA sequence: TGTGCCAGCAGTTACCCGGGGGTAGATACGCAGTATTTT. Its protein is CASSYPGVDTQYF.

The chain combines TRBV9 with TRBJ1-2, with TRBD1 matching over 7 bases. Germline V gene sequence: CDR1 SGDLS, CDR2 YYNGEE. This CDR3 is 15 amino acids long. Germline trimming cut 4 bases from V and 4 bases from J; bases unmatched to any gene: 10. The CDR3 region has the DNA TGTGCCAGCAGCCTCACAGGGGAAGCGGTCTATGGCTACACCTTC. Translating it yields CASSLTGEAVYGYTF.

V usage is TRBV18 and J usage is TRBJ2-5, with 7 bases lining up with TRBD2. Germline V gene data show CDR1 as KGHSH and CDR2 as LQKENI. The CDR3 is 17 amino acids. Trimming at V came to 6 bases and at J to 2 bases, leaving 15 bases not matched to a gene. The DNA for the CDR3 is TGTGCCAGCTCCCAAGCGGGGCGGTCGTGGGTTCAAGAGACCCAGTACTTC. Amino acids: CASSQAGRSWVQETQYF.

The CDR3 DNA sequence: TGTGCCAGCAGCGTCGGACTGTTAACGGTGGAGACCCAGTACTTC. This sequence encodes CASSVGLLTVETQYF. V usage is TRBV11-3 and J usage is TRBJ2-5, with D possibly being TRBD2 (5 bases). The CDR3 length is 15 residues. Germline CDR1 and CDR2: SGHNT and YENEEA. The germline V and J ends were trimmed by 5 bases and 5 bases, with 18 bases remaining between them.

CDR3 sequence: CASSEKLGEGYTF. For the CDR3, the DNA is TGTGCCAGCAGTGAGAAGTTGGGTGAAGGCTACACCTTC. The gene calls are TRBV25-1 and TRBJ1-2; D is unclear. The CDR3 is 13 residues long. CDR1 and CDR2 from the germline V gene are MGHDK and SYGVNS. V shed 3 bases and J shed 8 bases, with 13 bases lying between them.

The V gene is TRBV5-1, the J gene TRBJ2-7, with D perhaps being TRBD1 or TRBD2 (5 bases each). The CDR3 runs to 14 residues. V shed 3 bases and J shed 3 bases, with 13 bases lying between them. The germline V gene has CDR1 SGHRS and CDR2 YFSETQ. The CDR3 region is CASSSGTASYEQYF. DNA of the CDR3: TGCGCCAGCAGCTCCGGGACGGCTAGCTACGAGCAGTACTTC.